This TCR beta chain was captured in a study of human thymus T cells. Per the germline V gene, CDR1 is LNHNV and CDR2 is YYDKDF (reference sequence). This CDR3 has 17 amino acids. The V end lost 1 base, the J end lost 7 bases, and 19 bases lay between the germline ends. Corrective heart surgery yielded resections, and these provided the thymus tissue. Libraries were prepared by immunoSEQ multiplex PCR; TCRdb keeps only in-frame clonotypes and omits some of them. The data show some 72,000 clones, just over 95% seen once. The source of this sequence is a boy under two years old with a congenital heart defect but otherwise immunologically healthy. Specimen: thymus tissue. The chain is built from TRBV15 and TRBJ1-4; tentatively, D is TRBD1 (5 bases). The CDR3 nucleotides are TGTGCCACCAGCAGAGTGGGGATGGGGCGGAGAGGTGAAAAACTGTTTTTT. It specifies CATSRVGMGRRGEKLFF. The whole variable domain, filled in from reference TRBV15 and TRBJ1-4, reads DAMVIQNPRYQVTQFGKPVTLSCSQTLNHNVMYWYQQKSSQAPKLLFHYYDKDFNNEADTPDNFQSRRPNTSFCFLDIRSPGLGDTAMYLCATSRVGMGRRGEKLFFGSGTQLSVL.